These 20 T cell receptor beta chains were all obtained from the same sample, sequenced in a study of blood T cell repertoires in COVID-19. Sequencing used immunoSEQ multiplex PCR; TCRdb keeps in-frame clones, though not all of them. The repertoire holds about 240,000 clones, with around 88% as singletons. Sequencing was performed on PBMCs or T cells enriched from blood (not recorded which). The source of these receptors is a woman between 40 and 55 years old with acute COVID-19.

A word on this clone: No DNA is shown, since the ends of the CDR3 on it are uncertain; the CDR3 is the one TCRdb lists. V is TRBV7-9 and J is TRBJ2-2; the table's D call, TRBD2, has no DNA check behind it. The CDR3 comprises 18 residues, both ends counted. Germline V lookup: CDR1 SEHNR, CDR2 FQNEAQ (reference sequence). The CDR3 is CASNPRGTSLRFGGELFF.

CDR3 DNA sequence: TGTGCCACCAGTGATAACTCCGGGACAGGGAGTGATCAGCCCCAGCATTTT. Translating it yields CATSDNSGTGSDQPQHF. The J gene is TRBJ1-5, the V gene TRBV24-1; 9 bases line up with TRBD1. The V gene end was trimmed by 3 bases and the J gene end by 5 bases; junction bases not matched to a gene: 10. Germline-derived CDR1 and CDR2 are KGHDR and SFDVKD. CDR3 size: 17 residues.

This clone is a singleton in its sample. V is TRBV2 and J is TRBJ1-4; D remains ambiguous. Trimming removed 3 bases at V and 3 bases at J, with 11 bases between. This CDR3 has 15 amino acids. In germline, CDR1 is SNHLY, CDR2 FYNNEI. The CDR3: CASSEPHAANEKLFF. CDR3 nucleotide sequence: TGTGCCAGCAGTGAGCCCCATGCAGCTAATGAAAAACTGTTTTTT.

The chain joins TRBV7-3 to TRBJ2-1; TRBD2 might be the D (6 bases). The CDR3 has 15 amino acids. CDR1 is SGHTA, CDR2 FQGTGA, per germline. V dropped 4 bases and J dropped 2 bases, with 12 bases sitting between them. The chain's CDR3 is CASSSLANPYNEQFF. In nucleotides, the CDR3 is TGTGCCAGCAGCTCCCTAGCGAACCCCTACAATGAGCAGTTCTTC.

The CDR3 region is CASSLVQSNRGGEQYF. The CDR3 DNA reads as TGTGCCAGCAGCTTAGTTCAATCGAACAGGGGTGGCGAGCAGTACTTC. The J gene is TRBJ2-7, the V gene TRBV11-2, with 7 bases fitting TRBD1. After removal of 1 base from V and 6 bases from J, the junction contained 12 bases not matched to a gene. Per germline, CDR1 SGHAT and CDR2 FQNNGV. There are 16 residues in the CDR3.

V is TRBV25-1 and J is TRBJ1-5; D is possibly TRBD1 (6 bases). Germline V gives CDR1 MGHDK, CDR2 SYGVNS. Between the trimmed V and J ends, which lost 1 base and 4 bases, there was a span of 11 bases. CDR3 length: 15 residues. The CDR3 coding sequence is TGTGCCAGCAGTGAATGGGGGCAGGTAAATCAGCCCCAGCATTTT. It is translated as CASSEWGQVNQPQHF.

The chain has TRBV7-9 and TRBJ1-4; 10 positions agree with TRBD1. The V gene's germline CDR1 is SEHNR and CDR2 FQNEAQ (reference sequence). V dropped 4 bases and J dropped 6; count of bases not matched to a gene: 2. The CDR3 is 14 residues long. CDR3 coding DNA: TGTGCCAGCAGCTCGACAGGGGGCGATGAAAAACTGTTTTTT. Residues: CASSSTGGDEKLFF.

V is TRBV4-1 and J is TRBJ2-7; 7 nucleotides match TRBD1. CDR3 length equals 15 residues. The V gene end was trimmed by 1 base and the J gene end by 3 bases; junction bases not matched to a gene: 6. Germline lookup yields CDR1 MGHRA and CDR2 YSYEKL. This CDR3 is CASSQAPGQNYEQYF. The DNA of the CDR3 is TGCGCCAGCAGCCAAGCTCCGGGACAGAACTACGAGCAGTACTTC.

The chain links TRBV2 to TRBJ1-6, with 7 bases identical to TRBD1. Trimming at V came to 5 bases and at J to 6 bases, leaving 7 bases not matched to a gene. The CDR3 has 15 residues. The germline gives CDR1 SNHLY, CDR2 FYNNEI. The CDR3 protein is CASSYDRASNSPLHF. CDR3 nucleotides: TGTGCCAGCAGTTATGACAGGGCAAGTAATTCACCCCTCCACTTT.

This clone appeared a single time. This chain joins TRBV6-5 and TRBJ2-1, with TRBD2 matching over 13 bases. This CDR3 is built from 15 residues. The germline V gene encodes CDR1 MNHEY and CDR2 SVGAGI. V trimming: 7 bases; J trimming: 9 bases; junction bases outside the gene matches: 9. The CDR3 DNA is TGTGCCAGCACCATGGGACTAGCGGGATCGGTTGAGCAGTTCTTC. Amino acids: CASTMGLAGSVEQFF.

V usage is TRBV5-1 and J usage is TRBJ2-7; 8 bases match TRBD1. This CDR3 is 14 amino acids long. Germline trimming cut 5 bases from V and 4 bases from J; bases unmatched to any gene: 8. CDR1 is SGHRS, CDR2 YFSETQ, per germline. CDR3 protein: CASSLLGQAYEQYF. The CDR3 nucleotides are TGCGCCAGCAGTCTACTGGGACAGGCGTACGAGCAGTACTTC.

The V and J genes are TRBV29-1 and TRBJ1-2; 7 nucleotides match TRBD1. The CDR3 loop spans 17 amino acids. The ends lost 0 bases at V and 0 bases at J; junction bases unmatched: 10. The germline gives CDR1 SQVTM, CDR2 ANQGSEA. The CDR3 is CSVEDRERTGPNYGYTF. In DNA, the CDR3 is TGCAGCGTTGAAGATAGGGAGAGGACAGGACCTAACTATGGCTACACCTTC.

The rearrangement uses TRBV7-8 and TRBJ2-1; 10 bases align to TRBD1. Germline values: CDR1 SGHVS, CDR2 FQNEAQ. The CDR3 spans 17 residues. The V gene end was trimmed by 2 bases and the J gene end by 5 bases; junction bases not matched to a gene: 9. The CDR3 spells CASSLRLWGQGNNEQFF. CDR3 nucleotides: TGTGCCAGCAGCTTACGGTTATGGGGACAGGGGAACAATGAGCAGTTCTTC. The full variable domain, its missing parts supplied by reference TRBV7-8 and TRBJ2-1, is GAGVSQSPRYKVAKRGQDVALRCDPISGHVSLFWYQQALGQGPEFLTYFQNEAQLDKSGLPSDRFFAERPEGSVSTLKIQRTQQEDSAVYLCASSLRLWGQGNNEQFFGPGTRLTVL.

The gene calls are TRBV2 and TRBJ1-4; 11 bases fit TRBD1. The length of the CDR3 is 14 residues. The trim removed 5 bases at V and 10 bases at J, leaving 6 bases unmatched. Germline V gives CDR1 SNHLY, CDR2 FYNNEI. CDR3 DNA sequence: TGTGCCAGCAGTACGGGACAGGGGGAGGGAAAACTGTTTTTT. This sequence encodes CASSTGQGEGKLFF.

This clone was picked up many times. The chain couples TRBV4-1 to TRBJ2-3, with D maybe TRBD2 (7 bases). Between the trimmed V and J ends, which lost 6 bases and 4 bases, there was a span of 17 bases. The CDR3 spans 15 residues. In germline, CDR1 is MGHRA, CDR2 YSYEKL. CDR3 DNA sequence: TGCGCCAGCAGACTAAGGGGGGAGGGCTCAGATACGCAGTATTTT. This codes for CASRLRGEGSDTQYF.

V gene TRBV4-2 combines with J gene TRBJ2-1, with a tentative D call TRBD2 (5 bases). CDR3 length: 14 amino acids. V gave up 1 base and J gave up 7 bases, with 11 bases separating them. The germline V gene encodes CDR1 LGHNA and CDR2 YNFKEQ. CDR3 sequence (DNA): TGTGCCAGCAGCCAAGTCGCGGGCTTAAATGAGCAGTTCTTC. This codes for CASSQVAGLNEQFF.

This chain uses TRBV6-1 with TRBJ1-5, with D tentatively TRBD1 (5 bases). Between the trimmed V and J ends, which lost 0 bases and 3 bases, there was a span of 15 bases. The CDR3 runs 17 residues. The germline V gene has CDR1 MNHNS and CDR2 SASEGT. The CDR3 nucleotides read TGTGCCAGCAGTGAAGCTGGGACTGGTAGACTCAATCAGCCCCAGCATTTT. It specifies CASSEAGTGRLNQPQHF.

The CDR3 reads CASSWRGTAEAYEQYF. The CDR3, as DNA: TGTGCCAGCAGCTGGCGAGGGACAGCTGAGGCCTACGAGCAGTACTTC. The rearrangement joins TRBV11-1 to TRBJ2-7; 7 bases map to TRBD1. This CDR3 has 16 amino acids. CDR1 and CDR2 (germline): SGHAT, FQDESV (reference sequence). Losses at the gene ends were 4 bases for V and 2 bases for J; bases not matched to a gene: 11. The whole variable domain, filled in from reference TRBV11-1 and TRBJ2-7, reads EAEVAQSPRYKITEKSQAVAFWCDPISGHATLYWYRQILGQGPELLVQFQDESVVDDSQLPKDRFSAERLKGVDSTLKIQPAELGDSAMYLCASSWRGTAEAYEQYFGPGTRLTVT.

This chain joins TRBV11-3 and TRBJ1-1; possibly TRBD1 for D (5 bases). Germline CDR1 reads SGHNT; CDR2 reads YENEEA. Trimming removed 2 bases at V and 4 bases at J, with 14 bases between. CDR3 length: 15 residues. CDR3 sequence (DNA): TGTGCCAGCAGCTTATACGGGGGTCGGAGCACTGAAGCTTTCTTT. Amino acid sequence: CASSLYGGRSTEAFF.

This clone was observed a single time. CDR3 in DNA: TGTGCCAGCAGTGGGGACATTCGCGAAAAACTGTTTTTT. Its translation is CASSGDIREKLFF. The V call is TRBV12-3 or TRBV12-4, the J call TRBJ1-4, with a weak D call TRBD1 (6 bases). The V and J ends lost 5 bases and 8 bases respectively, with 12 bases between them. The CDR3 contains 13 residues.